This is a list of T cell receptor beta chains from one sample in a study of blood T cells in healthy people across ages. TCRdb passed the 5' RACE reads through MiXCR, listing each CDR3 protein once. Here the sample spans more than 800,000 distinct CDR3 sequences, 40% to 45% being singletons. The sample was blood. These receptors all come from a woman in her sixties or seventies in good health. The CDR3 runs from the conserved cysteine through the conserved F or W. A D gene is named only where the DNA matches it firmly.

v_gene: TRBV20-1
j_gene: TRBJ2-3
d_gene: NA
CDR3aa: CSARDERTSTDTQYF

v_gene: TRBV29-1
j_gene: TRBJ1-2
d_gene: TRBD1
CDR3aa: CSVAGQGAQYYGYTF

v_gene: TRBV15
j_gene: TRBJ2-7
d_gene: TRBD2
CDR3aa: CATSRRGLAAQYF

v_gene: TRBV29-1
j_gene: TRBJ2-7
d_gene: NA
CDR3aa: CSVYDYEQYF

v_gene: TRBV28
j_gene: TRBJ2-1
d_gene: NA
CDR3aa: CASSFTGLASSYNEQFF

v_gene: TRBV6-6
j_gene: TRBJ2-3
d_gene: NA
CDR3aa: CASSYLRTPEGPDTQYF

v_gene: TRBV4-1
j_gene: TRBJ2-5
d_gene: TRBD2
CDR3aa: CASSQDRSSGEETQYF

v_gene: TRBV6-2/TRBV6-3
j_gene: TRBJ2-1
d_gene: NA
CDR3aa: CASSYTDGPHEQFF

v_gene: TRBV14
j_gene: TRBJ1-1
d_gene: NA
CDR3aa: CASSQGKGLGGTEAFF

v_gene: TRBV12-3/TRBV12-4
j_gene: TRBJ2-5
d_gene: NA
CDR3aa: CASSPPHSVPYQETQYF

v_gene: TRBV20-1
j_gene: TRBJ2-1
d_gene: TRBD2
CDR3aa: CSASELAGGYNEQFF

v_gene: TRBV4-1
j_gene: TRBJ2-3
d_gene: NA
CDR3aa: CASSQETGAWYF

v_gene: TRBV9
j_gene: TRBJ2-7
d_gene: NA
CDR3aa: CASSVHQAPLEQYF

v_gene: TRBV25-1
j_gene: TRBJ2-1
d_gene: NA
CDR3aa: CASSEGPRDEQFF

v_gene: TRBV29-1
j_gene: TRBJ2-1
d_gene: NA
CDR3aa: CSAAGGLGGHEQFF

v_gene: TRBV6-5
j_gene: TRBJ2-5
d_gene: NA
CDR3aa: CASSHTTSWAETQYF

v_gene: TRBV20-1
j_gene: TRBJ2-7
d_gene: NA
CDR3aa: CSAQTARGALTQYF

v_gene: TRBV27
j_gene: TRBJ2-7
d_gene: NA
CDR3aa: CASSLSRATASYEQYF

v_gene: TRBV10-3
j_gene: TRBJ2-1
d_gene: TRBD2
CDR3aa: CAISIAGVYNEQFF

v_gene: TRBV27
j_gene: TRBJ1-1
d_gene: NA
CDR3aa: CASSRDHMNTEAFF

v_gene: TRBV7-2
j_gene: TRBJ2-3
d_gene: NA
CDR3aa: CASSLTGLLTDTQYF

v_gene: TRBV19
j_gene: TRBJ1-1
d_gene: NA
CDR3aa: CASSPMPRNTEAFF

v_gene: TRBV12-3/TRBV12-4
j_gene: TRBJ1-5
d_gene: NA
CDR3aa: CASSLDRLSNQPQHF

v_gene: TRBV5-1
j_gene: TRBJ2-1
d_gene: NA
CDR3aa: CASSLVGFNNEQFF

v_gene: TRBV5-5
j_gene: TRBJ2-1
d_gene: NA
CDR3aa: CASSLGPRIGYNEQFF

v_gene: TRBV20-1
j_gene: NA
d_gene: TRBD2
CDR3aa: CSAGALAGGPDTQYF